One and the same sample provided the 18 T cell receptor beta chains below, sequenced in a study of T cell changes during pregnancy in multiple sclerosis. TCRdb's table, derived via immunoSEQ multiplex PCR, lists solely in-frame clones and lacks some. The data show 70,000 to 95,000 clones, with roughly 93% seen just once and 0.65% to 0.75% held by the top ten. The material was peripheral blood, obtained in the second trimester of pregnancy. The receptors come from a female donor in good health, enrolled as a control in a pregnancy study.

CDR3 coding DNA: TGTGCCAGCAGCCGTACAGGGACCAGCACAGATACGCAGTATTTT. Protein product: CASSRTGTSTDTQYF. The chain has TRBV7-2 and TRBJ2-3; D may be TRBD1 (6 bases). CDR3 length equals 15 residues. V was pared by 5 bases and J by 0 bases, with 12 bases between. The germline CDR1 and CDR2 sequences are SGHTA and FQGNSA.

This chain's CDR3 is CASSPGLAQVELFF. The CDR3 DNA is TGTGCCAGCAGCCCCGGACTAGCCCAAGTGGAGCTGTTTTTT. The chain recombines TRBV7-9 with TRBJ2-2; 8 bases are a match to TRBD2. Germline-derived CDR1 and CDR2 are SEHNR and FQNEAQ (reference sequence). This CDR3 is 14 amino acids long. The V and J ends lost 5 bases and 10 bases, in that order; junction bases with no gene match: 9.

The V call is TRBV7-9, the J call TRBJ1-1, with D unresolved. There are 14 residues in the CDR3. CDR1 is SEHNR, CDR2 FQNEAQ, per germline (reference sequence). V was clipped by 6 bases and J by 7 bases, with 18 bases between them. CDR3: CASRFGESGIEAFF. The CDR3 nucleotides read TGTGCCAGCAGATTCGGGGAATCGGGGATTGAAGCTTTCTTT.

The chain carries TRBV4-3 and TRBJ1-2; 9 bases map to TRBD1. V lost 1 base and J lost 8; bases outside the gene matches: 14. This CDR3 contains 17 residues. Germline V lookup: CDR1 LGHNA, CDR2 YSLEER. CDR3 coding DNA: TGCGCCAGCAGCCAAGCCCGGGACAGGGCCTTTTCGGGGGGCTACACCTTC. Amino acid sequence: CASSQARDRAFSGGYTF.

This chain uses TRBV30 with TRBJ2-7; 8 bases are shared with TRBD1. The CDR3 is 14 residues long. J was trimmed by 5 bases and V by 5 bases; bases with no gene match: 11. The germline CDR1 and CDR2 sequences are GTSNPN and SVGIG (reference sequence). The CDR3 nucleotides are TGTGCCTGGTCCGGGGAGACAGGGGAGGACGAGCAGTACTTC. Translation gives CAWSGETGEDEQYF.

V usage is TRBV19 and J usage is TRBJ2-7; 12 bases agree with TRBD2. Trimming took 4 bases from V and 5 from J; bases not matched to a gene: 9. This CDR3 is 16 amino acids long. Germline CDR1 is LNHDA and CDR2 is SQIVND (reference sequence). CDR3 bases: TGTGCCAGTAGTAGGTTTCTAGCGGGGGGGCCCAACGAGCAGTACTTC. This sequence encodes CASSRFLAGGPNEQYF.

The chain joins TRBV25-1 to TRBJ2-3, with 7 bases fitting TRBD1. The CDR3 is 13 residues long. The V gene's germline CDR1 is MGHDK and CDR2 SYGVNS. Losses at the gene ends were 8 bases for V and 3 bases for J; bases not matched to a gene: 5. In nucleotides, the CDR3 is TGTGCCAGCTCCAGGGGGAGAACAGATACGCAGTATTTT. Translated, it gives CASSRGRTDTQYF.

The gene calls are TRBV19 and TRBJ1-2; the D gene is possibly TRBD1 (5 bases). The germline V gene encodes CDR1 LNHDA and CDR2 SQIVND (reference sequence). The CDR3 is 14 residues long. V was shortened by 6 bases and J by 4 bases, with 15 bases between the two germline ends. The CDR3 spells CASRPGLPVYGYTF. As DNA, the CDR3 is TGTGCCAGTAGGCCGGGACTCCCCGTCTATGGCTACACCTTC.

The rearrangement joins TRBV30 to TRBJ2-1, with TRBD2 matching 15 bases. V was clipped by 1 base and J by 3 bases; unmatched bases: 7. The CDR3 is made up of 18 amino acids. Germline CDR1 is GTSNPN and CDR2 is SVGIG (reference sequence). CDR3 region: CAWSGTSGGAVLYNEQFF. The DNA of the CDR3 is TGTGCCTGGAGTGGGACTAGCGGGGGGGCCGTCCTCTACAATGAGCAGTTCTTC.

The rearrangement uses TRBV30 and TRBJ2-1, with D unclear. The CDR3 covers 13 residues. Germline CDR1 reads GTSNPN; CDR2 reads SVGIG (reference sequence). V lost 1 base, J lost 2 bases, and 6 bases lay in between. Here the CDR3 reads CAWSELTYNEQFF. The CDR3, as DNA: TGTGCCTGGAGTGAGCTAACCTACAATGAGCAGTTCTTC.

The chain links TRBV7-3 to TRBJ2-1, with D tentatively TRBD1 (5 bases). Germline lookup yields CDR1 SGHTA and CDR2 FQGTGA. Trimming removed 6 bases from V and 5 bases from J, with 8 bases in between. The CDR3 runs 12 residues. The CDR3 sequence is CASSQQDNEQFF. The CDR3 bases are TGTGCCAGCAGTCAACAGGACAATGAGCAGTTCTTC.

CDR3 amino acids: CASSPQADMNTEAFF. CDR3 nucleotide sequence: TGTGCCAGCTCACCACAAGCGGATATGAACACTGAAGCTTTCTTT. The J gene is TRBJ1-1, the V gene TRBV18; no reliable D call. V was cut by 1 base and J by 0 bases, with 9 bases left in between. The CDR3 runs to 15 residues. CDR1 and CDR2 (germline): KGHSH, LQKENI. Based on the CDR3 plus reference TRBV18 and TRBJ1-1, the full variable domain is NAGVMQNPRHLVRRRGQEARLRCSPMKGHSHVYWYRQLPEEGLKFMVYLQKENIIDESGMPKERFSAEFPKEGPSILRIQQVVRGDSAAYFCASSPQADMNTEAFFGQGTRLTVV.

The V gene is TRBV7-9, the J gene TRBJ1-6; D is undetermined. The V gene's germline CDR1 is SEHNR and CDR2 FQNEAQ (reference sequence). V gave up 4 bases and J gave up 10 bases, with 11 bases separating them. This CDR3 contains 13 residues. In DNA, the CDR3 is TGTGCCAGCAGCTCCCTCGGAGGCTCACCCCTCCACTTT. This encodes CASSSLGGSPLHF.

The chain uses TRBV7-9 and TRBJ2-3; D gene ambiguous. V lost 3 bases to trimming and J lost 0 bases, with 10 bases between them. CDR1 is SEHNR, CDR2 FQNEAQ, per germline (reference sequence). CDR3 length equals 15 residues. CDR3 sequence reads: CASSLSSTSTDTQYF. The CDR3 coding sequence is TGTGCCAGCAGCTTGTCCTCAACAAGCACAGATACGCAGTATTTT.

V usage is TRBV11-3 and J usage is TRBJ1-6; D remains ambiguous. Trimming removed 5 bases from V and 8 bases from J, with 7 bases in between. The CDR3 is 12 amino acids. Looked up from germline, CDR1 is SGHNT and CDR2 is YENEEA. CDR3 in amino acids: CASSLSDSPLHF. CDR3 DNA sequence: TGTGCCAGCAGCCTCTCGGATTCACCCCTCCACTTT.

The CDR3 DNA follows: TGTGCCAGCAGAGTCGGGGGGGGTCTCTACAATGAGCAGTTCTTC. This gives the protein CASRVGGGLYNEQFF. The gene calls are TRBV2 and TRBJ2-1; 8 bases fit TRBD2. The germline V gene has CDR1 SNHLY and CDR2 FYNNEI. Losses at the gene ends were 6 bases for V and 3 bases for J; bases not matched to a gene: 7. CDR3 size: 15 residues.

This rearrangement joins TRBV7-9 to TRBJ2-5; tentative D call: TRBD1 (5 bases). Germline loops: CDR1 SEHNR, CDR2 FQNEAQ (reference sequence). Trimming cost V 5 bases and J 4 bases, with 11 bases left between them. The CDR3 runs 13 residues. Written as DNA, the CDR3 is TGTGCCAGCAGCCCAGGGATCGCAGAGACCCAGTACTTC. It translates to CASSPGIAETQYF.

The rearrangement uses TRBV7-2 and TRBJ1-1, with TRBD1 matching over 9 bases. V was pared by 5 bases and J by 0 bases, with 10 bases of the junction left unmatched. The CDR3 extends over 17 amino acids. Germline CDR1 and CDR2: SGHTA and FQGNSA. The CDR3 bases are TGTGCCAGCAGCCCGCCCCTGGACAGGGGCATGAACACTGAAGCTTTCTTT. Its protein product is CASSPPLDRGMNTEAFF.